This T cell receptor (beta chain) was captured in a study of CD8+CD57+ T cells in acquired aplastic anemia. Overall study context: The study obtained an average of 3.2 ug of DNA from sorted CD4+ and CD8+ cells. Healthy donors averaged about 9.8 million reads for CD4+ cells.

The CDR3 loop spans 13 amino acids. Per germline, CDR1 SGHTA and CDR2 FQGNSA. Trimming cost V 5 bases and J 4 bases, with 11 bases left between them. Study-wide results and limits: Patients and controls were found to share approximately 31 CD8+ CDR3 sequences.

Researchers used genomic DNA as the template to profile TCR beta VDJ and CDR3. TCRdb passed the reads through MiXCR, listing each CDR3 protein once. The sample holds some 410,000 distinct CDR3 sequences, 55% to 75% seen once. This clonotype was seen ten or more times. The target antigen is unknown. V gene TRBV7-2 combines with J gene TRBJ1-2; D is ambiguous. The sequencing input was sorted CD4+, CD8+, or CD8+CD57+ T cells (not recorded which) from PBMCs. The TCR originated in a human donor in good health, serving as a control. The CDR3 DNA reads TGTGCCAGCAGCCGTGAGACCAGCTATGGCTACACCTTC. Its translation: CASSRETSYGYTF.